The 32 T cell receptor beta chains given below trace back to one sample, sequenced in a study of spatial heterogeneity in lung cancer (dated by TCRdb to between 2017 and 2020). The time point tag for this specimen amounts to: sample taken at primary tumor resection. Preparation of the library involved 5' RACE. Reads for this sample came from a NextSeq 500. The public reads were reanalyzed by TCRdb: fastp trimming at Q25, MiXCR alignment, in-frame beta chains only. CDR3 protein duplicates are merged, each entry listing the most common genes and DNA. The sample yields fewer than 15,000 distinct CDR3 sequences; 5.5% to 6% were counted once. The leading ten clones occupy approximately 10% of the sample. Broad study findings and their caveats: The tumor nonsynonymous mutation count correlated with the number of expanded alpha and beta TCRs within the tumor.

The antigens these receptors bind are not known. The source material was lung tumor tissue, sampled at surgery. The receptors were gathered from a female donor with early-stage non-small cell lung cancer.

This clonotype was found many times. Because the library targeted alpha chains, this beta chain is an off-target read whose size means little. This rearrangement joins TRBV7-2 to TRBJ2-3; D tentatively fits TRBD1 or TRBD2 (5 bases each). Deletions cut 1 base from V and 10 bases from J, with 21 bases between. Per germline, CDR1 SGHTA and CDR2 FQGNSA. The CDR3 loop spans 16 amino acids. Here the CDR3 reads CASSLVFGDGVPSQYF. The CDR3 DNA follows: TGTGCCAGCAGCTTAGTTTTCGGGGACGGGGTCCCTTCGCAGTATTTT.

This clonotype rates as medium-sized. A library prepared for alpha chains yielded this beta chain as an off-target read; its size is of little meaning. The gene calls are TRBV5-6 and TRBJ1-3, with TRBD1 matching over 7 bases. This CDR3 contains 16 residues. From germline, CDR1 is SGHDT and CDR2 YYEEEE. The ends lost 4 bases at V and 5 bases at J; junction bases unmatched: 12. The CDR3 sequence: CASSVRRTGYRNTIYF. In DNA, the CDR3 is TGTGCCAGCAGCGTTCGCCGGACAGGATATCGAAACACCATATATTTT.

With respect to this clonotype: A library prepared for alpha chains yielded this beta chain as an off-target read; its size is of little meaning. CDR3 DNA: TGTGCCAGCAGCCCGGGACTCATAGCCTACGAGCAGTACTTC. The encoded protein is CASSPGLIAYEQYF. The rearrangement joins TRBV7-9 to TRBJ2-7; the D gene is possibly TRBD2 (6 bases). Germline values: CDR1 SEHNR, CDR2 FQNEAQ (reference sequence). The CDR3 sequence is 14 residues long. Between the trimmed V and J ends, which lost 5 bases and 2 bases, there was a span of 13 bases.

In its sample, this clonotype was seen many times. Found in a library prepared for alpha chains, this beta chain is an off-target read, and its abundance has little meaning. The CDR3 DNA follows: TGTGCCACCAGGGGACAGGGTGACACCGGGGAGCTGTTTTTT. Its protein is CATRGQGDTGELFF. The V and J genes are TRBV24-1 and TRBJ2-2; 9 positions match TRBD1. V lost 7 bases and J lost 3; bases outside the gene matches: 2. The CDR3 runs to 14 residues. Germline CDR1 reads KGHDR; CDR2 reads SFDVKD.

With regard to this clonotype: Being off target in a library aimed at alpha chains, this beta chain has a size of little meaning. This chain uses TRBV10-3 with TRBJ2-1; TRBD2 matches 9 bases. The CDR3 runs to 16 residues. V lost 0 bases to trimming and J lost 2 bases; unmatched junction nucleotides: 2. Germline CDR1 ENHRY, CDR2 SYGVKD. CDR3 nucleotide sequence: TGTGCCATCAGTGAGTCAGGGACTAGCACCTACAATGAGCAGTTCTTC. This translates into CAISESGTSTYNEQFF.

This clonotype appeared many times. This beta chain turned up in a library designed for alpha chains; as an off-target read, its abundance says little. The chain has TRBV6-2 or TRBV6-3 and TRBJ2-2; D might be TRBD1 (5 bases). The CDR3 extends over 14 amino acids. CDR1 MNHEY and CDR2 SVGEGT come from the germline V gene. V lost 6 bases, J lost 7 bases, and 15 bases lay in between. As DNA, the CDR3 is TGTGCCAGCAGACTCAGGGTTGAGAACGGGGAGCTGTTTTTT. This sequence encodes CASRLRVENGELFF.

This clonotype was counted many times. Because this beta chain is a stray read in a library intended to capture alpha chains, its abundance should not be given much weight. V is TRBV7-2 and J is TRBJ2-5, with 8 bases aligning to TRBD1. V dropped 1 base and J dropped 5; count of bases not matched to a gene: 18. In germline, CDR1 is SGHTA, CDR2 FQGNSA. The CDR3 is 19 residues long. CDR3 residues: CASSLEGQATGRRMETQYF. DNA for the CDR3: TGTGCCAGCAGCTTAGAGGGACAGGCGACAGGGAGGAGGATGGAGACCCAGTACTTC.

This clonotype was detected ten times or more. This beta chain slipped into a library made for alpha chains as a stray read, so its size is not meaningful. The chain has TRBV11-1 and TRBJ2-6; D not resolved. Germline loops: CDR1 SGHAT, CDR2 FQDESV (reference sequence). Trimming took 1 base from V and 0 from J, leaving 4 bases between them. The CDR3 is 15 residues long. This CDR3 reads CASSLEPSGANVLTF. As DNA, the CDR3 is TGTGCCAGCAGCTTAGAACCCTCTGGGGCCAACGTCCTGACTTTC.

This clonotype was recorded many times. Because this beta chain is a stray read in a library intended to capture alpha chains, its abundance should not be given much weight. The chain links TRBV12-3 or TRBV12-4 to TRBJ2-1; 12 bases match TRBD2. The junction had 11 bases not matched to a gene; V was cut back by 10 bases and J by 7 bases. There are 15 residues in the CDR3. The CDR3 DNA reads TGTGCCACCCTGGTGGCTAGCGGGGGGGATAATGAGCAGTTCTTC. Its protein product is CATLVASGGDNEQFF.

Many counts were recorded for this clonotype. The size of this beta chain means little, since it is a stray read in a library made for alpha chains. V usage is TRBV7-9 and J usage is TRBJ2-1; D may match TRBD1 or TRBD2 (5 bases each). The CDR3 covers 17 residues. Germline loops: CDR1 SEHNR, CDR2 FQNEAQ (reference sequence). The V gene lost 4 bases and the J gene lost 7 bases, with 23 bases spanning the gap. The CDR3 loop is CASSSSGTAMQRNEQFF. CDR3 nucleotides: TGTGCCAGCAGCTCGTCCGGGACCGCAATGCAGAGGAATGAGCAGTTCTTC.

This clonotype showed up just a few times. Because the library targeted alpha chains, this beta chain is an off-target read whose size means little. This chain links TRBV2 with TRBJ2-1, with unresolved D. The germline V gene has CDR1 SNHLY and CDR2 FYNNEI. The CDR3 is made up of 10 amino acids. V lost 6 bases and J 4 bases, leaving 1 base between the germline ends. CDR3 nucleotides: TGTGCCAGCAGGTACAATGAGCAGTTCTTC. This gives the protein CASRYNEQFF.

By sample fraction, this clonotype is medium-sized. With the library built for alpha chains, this beta chain is off target and its frequency is not meaningful. This chain uses TRBV6-2 or TRBV6-3 with TRBJ2-2; 7 nucleotides agree with TRBD1. Germline V gene data show CDR1 as MNHEY and CDR2 as SVGEGT. J gave up 5 bases and V 6 bases, and 6 bases lay outside the gene matches. There are 14 residues in the CDR3. CDR3 bases: TGTGCCAGCAGAAGACAGGGATATACCGGGGAGCTGTTTTTT. Residues: CASRRQGYTGELFF.

By sample fraction, this clonotype is medium-sized. This beta chain appears as a stray read in a library generated for alpha chains; its size is not informative. The chain carries TRBV6-2 or TRBV6-3 and TRBJ2-3, with D unclear. The CDR3 is made up of 12 amino acids. Trimming cost V 6 bases and J 7 bases, with 11 bases left between them. The germline V gene has CDR1 MNHEY and CDR2 SVGEGT. CDR3 DNA sequence: TGTGCCAGCAGGGGATCGGCACATACGCAGTATTTT. The encoded protein is CASRGSAHTQYF.

This clonotype is large in the sample. Since it is a stray read in a library aimed at alpha chains, this beta chain has a size that is not meaningful. The CDR3 DNA sequence: TGCGCCAGCAGCCTCCGCTTGAACACTGAAGCTTTCTTT. Protein sequence: CASSLRLNTEAFF. The chain recombines TRBV4-1 with TRBJ1-1; D not certain. From germline, CDR1 is MGHRA and CDR2 YSYEKL. The CDR3 has 13 amino acids. Trimming removed 4 bases from V and 0 bases from J, with 6 bases in between.

There are many counts of this clonotype. Since it is a stray read in a library aimed at alpha chains, this beta chain has a size that is not meaningful. The V and J genes are TRBV6-5 and TRBJ2-2; TRBD2 aligns across 8 bases. V was pared by 4 bases and J by 4 bases, with 14 bases of the junction left unmatched. The CDR3 consists of 18 residues. The germline gives CDR1 MNHEY, CDR2 SVGAGI. CDR3 protein: CASSSGILGLAGTGELFF. CDR3 nucleotide sequence: TGTGCCAGCAGTTCCGGGATCTTGGGGCTAGCGGGCACCGGGGAGCTGTTTTTT.

This clonotype was seen many times. A library made for alpha chains picked up this beta chain off target, so its size means little. The chain joins TRBV29-1 to TRBJ1-4; maybe TRBD1 (6 bases). CDR3 size: 12 residues. The V end was cut by 5 bases, the J end by 11 bases, with 15 bases between. The V gene's germline CDR1 is SQVTM and CDR2 ANQGSEA. This CDR3 reads CSVQGVDRKLFF. In nucleotides, the CDR3 is TGCAGCGTTCAGGGTGTTGACAGGAAACTGTTTTTT.

As regards this clonotype: This beta chain represents an off-target read in a library built for alpha chains; its size is of limited meaning. J is TRBJ1-4 and V is TRBV20-1, with no clear D. This CDR3 spans 14 amino acids. Trimming took off 3 bases at V and 8 bases at J, with 16 bases between the two ends. Germline loops: CDR1 DFQATT, CDR2 SNEGSKA (reference sequence). CDR3 in amino acids: CSASTDGVPEKLFF. The CDR3 bases are TGCAGTGCTAGCACCGACGGTGTTCCGGAAAAACTGTTTTTT.

A word on this clonotype: A library made for alpha chains picked up this beta chain off target, so its size means little. This chain joins TRBV28 and TRBJ2-1, with D perhaps TRBD2 (5 bases). CDR1 is MDHEN and CDR2 is SYDVKM in the germline V gene. V was trimmed by 5 bases and J by 7 bases, leaving 15 bases between them. The CDR3 contains 14 residues. CDR3 sequence: CASSPTEGVNEQFF. The CDR3 DNA sequence: TGTGCCAGCAGTCCGACTGAGGGCGTAAATGAGCAGTTCTTC.

At least ten counts were recorded for this clonotype. This beta chain is off target for a library built for alpha chains, so its abundance means little. CDR3 bases: TGCAGTGCTAGGTCAGGGGGTCCGGGCTTGCCCCAGCATTTT. This sequence encodes CSARSGGPGLPQHF. V is TRBV20-1 and J is TRBJ1-5; 7 bases line up with TRBD1. The J segment lost 9 bases and the V segment lost 3 bases, leaving 11 bases of the junction unmatched. From germline, CDR1 is DFQATT and CDR2 SNEGSKA (reference sequence). The CDR3 consists of 14 residues.

This clonotype was seen ten or more times. The library was built for alpha chains, so this beta chain is an off-target read and its size means little. The V call is TRBV12-3 or TRBV12-4, the J call TRBJ1-1, with D hard to call. Between the trimmed V and J ends, which lost 4 bases and 3 bases, there was a span of 9 bases. CDR3 length: 13 residues. The CDR3: CASSWGPDTEAFF. As DNA, the CDR3 is TGTGCCAGCAGTTGGGGTCCCGACACTGAAGCTTTCTTT.

Ten or more counts support this clonotype. This beta chain is a stray sequence in a library constructed for alpha chains; its clone size is not meaningful. V usage is TRBV18 and J usage is TRBJ1-6; D possibly corresponds to TRBD1 (6 bases). The germline CDR1 and CDR2 sequences are KGHSH and LQKENI. The CDR3 loop spans 17 amino acids. Trimming took 3 bases from V and 3 from J, leaving 15 bases between them. The CDR3 sequence is CASSPMTGRIYNSPLHF. The CDR3 DNA reads as TGTGCCAGCTCACCGATGACAGGAAGGATCTATAATTCACCCCTCCACTTT.

Ten or more counts support this clonotype. This beta chain turned up in a library designed for alpha chains; as an off-target read, its abundance says little. J is TRBJ2-7 and V is TRBV7-8, with 10 bases lining up with TRBD1. This CDR3 has 16 amino acids. V shed 0 bases and J 6 bases; nucleotides not matched to a gene: 8. Germline lookup yields CDR1 SGHVS and CDR2 FQNEAQ. For the CDR3, the DNA is TGTGCCAGCAGCTTAGCCCGGAGACAGGGGGCCGCCGAGCAGTACTTC. Translated, it gives CASSLARRQGAAEQYF.

This clonotype is termed medium-sized. This beta chain was picked up by a library intended for alpha chains and is off target, so its count carries little meaning. The chain links TRBV6-1 to TRBJ1-6; weak D call: TRBD1 (6 bases). The V and J ends lost 3 bases and 12 bases respectively, with 18 bases between them. The germline gives CDR1 MNHNS, CDR2 SASEGT. The CDR3 is 15 residues long. The CDR3 nucleotides read TGTGCCAGCAGTGACACGACAGGAGGTTCCCGACCCCTCCACTTT. Translating gives CASSDTTGGSRPLHF.

This clonotype was found many times. This beta chain is an off-target read within a library intended for alpha chains, so its frequency means little. CDR3 DNA sequence: TGTGCCAGCAGCTCTTCAGGACACTATGGCTACACCTTC. This sequence encodes CASSSSGHYGYTF. The chain is built from TRBV9 and TRBJ1-2; the D is unclear. The length of the CDR3 is 13 residues. Germline V CDR1 and CDR2: SGDLS, YYNGEE. Trimming took 4 bases from V and 3 from J, leaving 10 bases between them.

In its sample, this clonotype ranks as medium-sized. This beta chain is a stray read from a library made for alpha chains; its abundance is not meaningful. V usage is TRBV10-2 and J usage is TRBJ2-1, with 8 bases identical to TRBD2. The CDR3 runs 13 residues. Per germline, CDR1 WSHSY and CDR2 SAAADI. J was trimmed by 7 bases and V by 8 bases; bases with no gene match: 7. CDR3 coding DNA: TGCGCCAGCTTTCGGCAGCGGGGGAATGAGCAGTTCTTC. Protein: CASFRQRGNEQFF.

This clonotype was found many times. Within a library made for alpha chains, this beta chain is off target, and its count is uninformative. The chain employs TRBV5-1 and TRBJ2-2; tentatively, D is TRBD1 (5 bases). CDR1 and CDR2 from the germline V gene are SGHRS and YFSETQ. The V gene lost 0 bases and the J gene lost 7 bases, with 7 bases spanning the gap. This CDR3 is 13 amino acids long. CDR3 bases: TGCGCCAGCAGCTTGGGGCAGGGCGGGGAGCTGTTTTTT. The encoded protein is CASSLGQGGELFF. The full variable domain, its missing parts supplied by reference TRBV5-1 and TRBJ2-2, is KAGVTQTPRYLIKTRGQQVTLSCSPISGHRSVSWYQQTPGQGLQFLFEYFSETQRNKGNFPGRFSGRQFSNSRSEMNVSTLELGDSALYLCASSLGQGGELFFGEGSRLTVL.

This clonotype came up many times. Found in a library prepared for alpha chains, this beta chain is an off-target read, and its abundance has little meaning. The V and J genes are TRBV6-2 or TRBV6-3 and TRBJ1-5, with a tentative D call TRBD1 (5 bases). The CDR3 extends over 17 amino acids. CDR1 MNHEY and CDR2 SVGEGT come from the germline V gene. V was cut by 7 bases and J by 4 bases, with 23 bases left in between. CDR3: CASNPSGSRAPNQPQHF. As DNA, the CDR3 is TGTGCCAGCAACCCTTCAGGGTCTCGGGCGCCTAATCAGCCCCAGCATTTT.

This clonotype was counted many times. The library was designed around alpha chains, so this beta chain is a stray read whose abundance carries little weight. The rearrangement uses TRBV5-5 and TRBJ2-3; D is undetermined. V lost 4 bases and J lost 0, with 15 bases in between. The CDR3 length is 16 residues. CDR1 and CDR2 (germline): SGHKS, YYEKEE (reference sequence). DNA of the CDR3: TGTGCCAGCAGCGGGATATCTCTCCGGAGCACAGATACGCAGTATTTT. Its translation is CASSGISLRSTDTQYF.

This clonotype was counted ten times or more. In a library made to pick up alpha chains, this beta chain is a stray read with a size that means little. This chain joins TRBV6-2 or TRBV6-3 and TRBJ2-4, with TRBD1 identical over 7 bases. After removal of 9 bases from V and 16 bases from J, the junction contained 12 bases not matched to a gene. The CDR3 runs to 11 residues. The V gene's germline CDR1 is MNHEY and CDR2 SVGEGT. The CDR3 reads CASSSPDRRYF. The CDR3, as DNA: TGTGCCAGTTCTAGCCCGGACAGGCGTTACTTC.

At least ten counts were recorded for this clonotype. In a library made to pick up alpha chains, this beta chain is a stray read with a size that means little. This chain links TRBV12-3 or TRBV12-4 with TRBJ1-5, with D unresolved. The germline V and J ends were trimmed by 3 bases and 6 bases, with 18 bases remaining between them. This CDR3 has 16 amino acids. The DNA for the CDR3 is TGTGCCAGCAGTTTTAATCGGGTCAGTTTATGTCAGCCCCAGCATTTT. Protein sequence: CASSFNRVSLCQPQHF.

Many counts were recorded for this clonotype. This beta chain is a stray read from a library made for alpha chains; its abundance is not meaningful. The chain links TRBV28 to TRBJ2-7; no clear D gene. Per germline, CDR1 MDHEN and CDR2 SYDVKM. Deletions cut 8 bases from V and 2 bases from J, with 10 bases between. This CDR3 region has 12 residues. For the CDR3, the DNA is TGTGCCAGCCTAGGGCGGCCCTACGAGCAGTACTTC. Translating gives CASLGRPYEQYF.

This clonotype was detected ten times or more. As an off-target read in a library built for alpha chains, this beta chain has a frequency of little significance. The rearrangement uses TRBV28 and TRBJ2-2; 8 bases line up with TRBD1. This CDR3 has 16 residues. Trimming cost V 6 bases and J 7 bases; bases outside gene matches: 13. Germline V gene data show CDR1 as MDHEN and CDR2 as SYDVKM. CDR3 in amino acids: CASSQGAGPGSGELFF. In DNA form, the CDR3 reads TGTGCCAGCAGCCAGGGGGCAGGGCCCGGGAGCGGGGAGCTGTTTTTT. The variable domain in full, with the rest retrieved from reference TRBV28 and TRBJ2-2, is DVKVTQSSRYLVKRTGEKVFLECVQDMDHENMFWYRQDPGLGLRLIYFSYDVKMKEKGDIPEGYSVSREKKERFSLILESASTNQTSMYLCASSQGAGPGSGELFFGEGSRLTVL.